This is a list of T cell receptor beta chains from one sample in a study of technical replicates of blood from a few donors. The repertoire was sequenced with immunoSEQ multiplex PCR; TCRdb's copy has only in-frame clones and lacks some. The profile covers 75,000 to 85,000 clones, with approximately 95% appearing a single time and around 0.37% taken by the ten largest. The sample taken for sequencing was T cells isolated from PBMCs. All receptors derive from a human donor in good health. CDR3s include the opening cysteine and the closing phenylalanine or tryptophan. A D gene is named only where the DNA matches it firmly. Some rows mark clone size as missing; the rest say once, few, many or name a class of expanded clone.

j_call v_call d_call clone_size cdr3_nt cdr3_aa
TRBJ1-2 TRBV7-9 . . TGTGCCAGCAGCTTAGATGTCGGACAGCGCGCTGACTACACCTTC CASSLDVGQRADYTF
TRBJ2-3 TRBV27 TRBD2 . TGTGCCAGCAGTTTAAGGTTTAGCGGGGTGGGGGATACGCAGTATTTT CASSLRFSGVGDTQYF
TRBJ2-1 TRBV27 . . TGTGCCAGCAGTTTAACCCCGGGAGACTGGGATGAGCAGTTCTTC CASSLTPGDWDEQFF
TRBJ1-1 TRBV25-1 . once TGTGCCAGCAGTGAAGGGCGAATAAGTGACACTGAAGCTTTCTTT CASSEGRISDTEAFF
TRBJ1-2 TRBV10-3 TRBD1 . TGTGCCATCAGTGAGTCAACCCCGACAGGGGAGAATGGCTACACCTTC CAISESTPTGENGYTF
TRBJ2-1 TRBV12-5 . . TGTGCTAGTGGTTTGGGATCGTATGGAGCTGAGCAGTTCTTC CASGLGSYGAEQFF
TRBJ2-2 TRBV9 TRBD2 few TGTGCCAGCAGCGTCGGCCTTACTAGCGGGAGATGGTACGGGGAGCTGTTTTTT CASSVGLTSGRWYGELFF
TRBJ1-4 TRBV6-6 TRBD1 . TGTGCCAGCAGTAGGACAGGGCACTATGAAAAACTGTTTTTT CASSRTGHYEKLFF
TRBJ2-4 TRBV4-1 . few TGCGCCAGCAGCCCTCAGGACACACTAGCCAAAAACATTCAGTACTTC CASSPQDTLAKNIQYF
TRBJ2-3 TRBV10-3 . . TGTGCCATCACCGCCGGAAGGGAGGATACGCAGTATTTT CAITAGREDTQYF
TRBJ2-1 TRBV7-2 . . TGTGCCAGCACCACCGGACTGCACAATGAGCAGTTCTTC CASTTGLHNEQFF
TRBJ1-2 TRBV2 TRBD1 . TGTGCCAGCAGCCCGACTCCTGGGGACAGACCATACTATGGCTACACCTTC CASSPTPGDRPYYGYTF
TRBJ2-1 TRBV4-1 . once TGCGCCAGCAGCCAAGATCCAGGGCGGGGCTCCTACAATGAGCAGTTCTTC CASSQDPGRGSYNEQFF
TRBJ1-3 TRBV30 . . TGTGCCTGGGCACCGGGGATCGGAAACACCATATATTTT CAWAPGIGNTIYF
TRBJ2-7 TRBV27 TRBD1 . TGTGCCAGCAGTCCGGGACAGGGCGCCTACGAGCAGTACTTC CASSPGQGAYEQYF
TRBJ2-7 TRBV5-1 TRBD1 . TGCGCCAGCAGCGGGGACAGGGGAAGGGAAAAGTACTTC CASSGDRGREKYF
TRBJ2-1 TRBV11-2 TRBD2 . TGTGCCAGCAGTCTTTCGCGGGAGATCTATGAGCAGTTCTTC CASSLSREIYEQFF
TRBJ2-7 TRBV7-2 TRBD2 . TGTGCCAGCAGCCCCCGACTAGCGGGAGGCGAGCAGTACTTC CASSPRLAGGEQYF
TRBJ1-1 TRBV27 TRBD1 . TGTGCCAGCAGTTTCGCCCCTCAGGGGGGATTTTACACTGAAGCTTTCTTT CASSFAPQGGFYTEAFF
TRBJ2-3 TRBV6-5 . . TGTGCCAGCAGTTACTCGGGGGACACCACAGATACGCAGTATTTT CASSYSGDTTDTQYF
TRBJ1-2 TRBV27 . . TGTGCCAGCAGTTTATACAACCCAGGAACATTCGGCGGCTACACCTTC CASSLYNPGTFGGYTF
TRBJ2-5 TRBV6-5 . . TGTGCCACCGCGGACATACAAGAGACCCAGTACTTC CATADIQETQYF
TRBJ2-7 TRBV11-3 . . TGTGCCAGCAGCGCCAGTTACGAGCAGTACTTC CASSASYEQYF
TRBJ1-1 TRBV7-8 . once TGTGCCAGCAATGCGGGGCAGACGAACACTGAAGCTTTCTTT CASNAGQTNTEAFF
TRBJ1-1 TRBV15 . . TGTGCCACCAGCAGCGTCCTTGGACAGAACACTGAAGCTTTCTTT CATSSVLGQNTEAFF